The 28 T cell receptor beta chains below come from one sample, sequenced in a study of T-cell reconstitution after alpha-beta-depleted transplantation in children. As it was prepared, the TCRbeta library received unique molecular identifiers. TCRdb fed the PCR reads into MiXCR, producing one record per CDR3 protein. The repertoire holds hundreds of thousands of distinct CDR3 sequences, with about 14% as singletons. The sequencing here drew on PBMCs, taken from the stem cell graft. Receptors originate from a human donor who donated a stem cell graft to a child with Fanconi anemia.

This clonotype has at least ten counts. The rearrangement uses TRBV7-9 and TRBJ2-1, with 12 bases fitting TRBD2. V lost 5 bases and J lost 3; bases outside the gene matches: 5. This CDR3 is built from 16 residues. Germline V gene data show CDR1 as SEHNR and CDR2 as FQNEAQ (reference sequence). CDR3 in amino acids: CASSPTSGGNYNEQFF. The CDR3 bases are TGTGCCAGCAGCCCCACTAGCGGGGGGAACTACAATGAGCAGTTCTTC.

The chain links TRBV4-3 to TRBJ2-1; TRBD2 agrees at 15 bases. The V and J ends lost 4 bases and 1 base, in that order; junction bases with no gene match: 8. This CDR3 comprises 19 residues. Per the germline V gene, CDR1 is LGHNA and CDR2 is YSLEER. This CDR3 is CASSPGTSGGKGSYNEQFF. The CDR3 nucleotides read TGCGCCAGCAGCCCCGGGACTAGCGGGGGGAAAGGATCCTACAATGAGCAGTTCTTC.

The chain employs TRBV28 and TRBJ2-3; TRBD1 aligns across 7 bases. The germline V gene encodes CDR1 MDHEN and CDR2 SYDVKM. The CDR3 runs 14 residues. With V trimmed by 5 bases and J by 7 bases, 9 bases remained unmatched. Here the CDR3 reads CASSKGDSRYTQYF. Here the CDR3 DNA reads TGTGCCAGCAGTAAAGGGGACAGCCGATATACGCAGTATTTT.

This chain joins TRBV30 and TRBJ1-1; no reliable D call. With 0 bases removed from V and 8 bases from J, the gap between germline ends came to 10 bases. CDR3 size: 12 residues. Per germline, CDR1 GTSNPN and CDR2 SVGIG (reference sequence). Here the CDR3 reads CAWSVAYTEAFF. The CDR3 DNA follows: TGTGCCTGGAGTGTGGCATATACCGAAGCTTTCTTT.

The J gene is TRBJ2-1, the V gene TRBV29-1; 11 nucleotides match TRBD2. The junction had 3 bases not matched to a gene; V was cut back by 4 bases and J by 4 bases. CDR1 and CDR2 from the germline V gene are SQVTM and ANQGSEA. The CDR3 totals 14 residues. CDR3 coding DNA: TGCAGCGTTGTGGTAGCGGGGGGGTACAATGAGCAGTTCTTC. As protein: CSVVVAGGYNEQFF.

The chain carries TRBV7-8 and TRBJ1-6; 8 bases map to TRBD1. CDR1 is SGHVS, CDR2 FQNEAQ, per germline. This CDR3 contains 15 residues. With 5 bases clipped from V and 6 bases from J, the junction kept 6 bases outside the gene matches. CDR3: CASSPAGGSNSPLHF. The CDR3 region has the DNA TGTGCCAGCAGCCCCGCAGGGGGCTCTAATTCACCCCTCCACTTT.

The chain recombines TRBV5-1 with TRBJ2-5, with D possibly matching TRBD1 (6 bases). Trimming stripped 4 bases from V and 5 bases from J, with 18 bases between. CDR1 and CDR2 (germline): SGHRS, YFSETQ. The CDR3 is made up of 15 amino acids. Here the CDR3 reads CASSVLQGEGETQYF. The CDR3 DNA follows: TGCGCCAGCAGCGTATTACAGGGAGAGGGGGAGACCCAGTACTTC.

The chain uses TRBV7-9 and TRBJ2-7; a possible D gene is TRBD1 (6 bases). Germline assignment: CDR1 SEHNR and CDR2 FQNEAQ (reference sequence). The CDR3 length is 12 residues. Deletions cut 4 bases from V and 6 bases from J, with 10 bases between. The DNA for the CDR3 is TGTGCCAGCAGCTCTTCGACAGGCGAGCAGTACTTC. Its protein product is CASSSSTGEQYF.

This clonotype was detected many times. The rearrangement links TRBV28 to TRBJ2-5; D could derive from TRBD1 or TRBD2 (6 bases each). Per germline, CDR1 MDHEN and CDR2 SYDVKM. CDR3 length: 15 amino acids. Trimming took 3 bases from V and 4 from J, leaving 15 bases between them. CDR3 bases: TGTGCCAGCAGTTTCAGGGGAGGTTGGGGAGAGACCCAGTACTTC. Amino acid sequence: CASSFRGGWGETQYF.

The rearrangement links TRBV10-3 to TRBJ1-2; D might be TRBD1 (6 bases). CDR3 length: 15 amino acids. V lost 2 bases and J 2 bases, leaving 12 bases between the germline ends. The germline CDR1 and CDR2 sequences are ENHRY and SYGVKD. The CDR3 sequence: CAISETGLPNYGYTF. The CDR3 region has the DNA TGTGCCATCAGTGAGACAGGGCTTCCCAACTATGGCTACACCTTC.

The chain employs TRBV20-1 and TRBJ2-7; 7 bases align to TRBD1. CDR1 DFQATT and CDR2 SNEGSKA come from the germline V gene (reference sequence). After removal of 5 bases from V and 3 bases from J, the junction contained 4 bases not matched to a gene. The CDR3 has 12 residues. CDR3 sequence (DNA): TGCAGTGCTCAAAGGGACAGCTACGAGCAGTACTTC. Residues: CSAQRDSYEQYF.

There are a few counts of this clonotype. The chain joins TRBV27 to TRBJ1-1; D remains unclear. The V end lost 1 base, the J end lost 4 bases, and 16 bases lay between the germline ends. The CDR3 has 16 amino acids. Germline CDR1 reads MNHEY; CDR2 reads SMNVEV (reference sequence). CDR3 nucleotide sequence: TGTGCCAGCAGTTTATACTCCAGCCAGGACGGCACTGAAGCTTTCTTT. It translates to CASSLYSSQDGTEAFF.

This chain connects TRBV5-6 to TRBJ2-7, with D possibly being TRBD2 (7 bases). Deletions cut 2 bases from V and 5 bases from J, with 14 bases between. The CDR3 consists of 14 residues. Looked up from germline, CDR1 is SGHDT and CDR2 is YYEEEE. The CDR3 loop is CASSFRGAPDEQYF. The CDR3 DNA is TGTGCCAGCAGCTTCCGGGGGGCCCCGGACGAGCAGTACTTC.

This clonotype showed up just a few times. The rearrangement uses TRBV3-1 and TRBJ1-1; no firm D call. This CDR3 is built from 12 residues. The V gene's germline CDR1 is LGHDT and CDR2 YNNKEL (reference sequence). Trimming pared 3 bases from V and 7 bases from J, leaving 9 bases between. CDR3 DNA sequence: TGTGCCAGCAGCCAGGGCGGCAATGAAGCTTTCTTT. Residues: CASSQGGNEAFF.

This clonotype was seen more than once but under ten times. The chain links TRBV11-2 to TRBJ2-2; D may be TRBD1 (5 bases). From germline, CDR1 is SGHAT and CDR2 FQNNGV. The V end was cut by 1 base, the J end by 1 base, with 16 bases between. This CDR3 region has 18 residues. CDR3 coding DNA: TGTGCCAGCAGCTTAGGTCTCTTGACAGATCAGAACACCGGGGAGCTGTTTTTT. Translating it yields CASSLGLLTDQNTGELFF. Full variable domain (missing parts from reference TRBV11-2 and TRBJ2-2): EAGVAQSPRYKIIEKRQSVAFWCNPISGHATLYWYQQILGQGPKLLIQFQNNGVVDDSQLPKDRFSAERLKGVDSTLKIQPAKLEDSAVYLCASSLGLLTDQNTGELFFGEGSRLTVL.

V usage is TRBV28 and J usage is TRBJ2-5; no clear D. The CDR3 is made up of 15 amino acids. Per the germline V gene, CDR1 is MDHEN and CDR2 is SYDVKM. The V and J ends lost 5 bases and 1 base respectively, with 14 bases between them. CDR3 in amino acids: CASSARRPGQETQYF. For the CDR3, the DNA is TGTGCCAGCAGTGCCCGGCGGCCAGGCCAAGAGACCCAGTACTTC.

This clonotype was seen more than once but under ten times. The rearrangement joins TRBV6-1 to TRBJ1-2; a possible D gene is TRBD1 (5 bases). Germline CDR1 reads MNHNS; CDR2 reads SASEGT. This CDR3 has 16 residues. The ends were cut back, 6 bases at V and 0 bases at J, with 17 bases in the middle. CDR3 in amino acids: CASSPTRWGPNYGYTF. The CDR3 DNA sequence: TGTGCCAGCAGCCCGACACGTTGGGGACCTAACTATGGCTACACCTTC.

The chain has TRBV10-3 and TRBJ2-3; no clear D. CDR1 is ENHRY, CDR2 SYGVKD, per germline. The CDR3 loop spans 14 amino acids. Trimming took 9 bases from V and 0 from J, leaving 13 bases between them. The CDR3 DNA reads as TGTGCCATTGCTTCGCCGGCTAGCACAGATACGCAGTATTTT. Protein: CAIASPASTDTQYF.

This clonotype occurred many times. V gene TRBV24-1 combines with J gene TRBJ1-5; 7 bases map to TRBD1. CDR1 and CDR2 from the germline V gene are KGHDR and SFDVKD. This CDR3 is 13 amino acids long. The trim removed 11 bases at V and 5 bases at J, leaving 8 bases unmatched. CDR3 sequence: CAIWDSIYQPQHF. The CDR3 DNA is TGTGCCATATGGGACAGCATCTATCAGCCCCAGCATTTT.

The chain links TRBV3-1 to TRBJ1-4; D unresolved. V was cut by 8 bases and J by 6 bases, with 31 bases left in between. The CDR3 spans 19 residues. Germline values: CDR1 LGHDT, CDR2 YNNKEL (reference sequence). The CDR3 protein is CASCFSTLVQAGRDEKLFF. CDR3 nucleotides: TGTGCCAGCTGTTTCTCCACGCTTGTGCAGGCTGGGCGGGATGAAAAACTGTTTTTT.

The genes are TRBV20-1 and TRBJ2-7; 9 bases are shared with TRBD1. Germline V gene data show CDR1 as DFQATT and CDR2 as SNEGSKA (reference sequence). With 7 bases clipped from V and 2 bases from J, the junction kept 9 bases outside the gene matches. The CDR3 contains 14 residues. CDR3 DNA sequence: TGCAGTGGTCCCTCCGGGACAGGGACCTACGAGCAGTACTTC. Residues: CSGPSGTGTYEQYF.

This clonotype has a handful of counts. Relative to the germline gene, one junction end is altered; a read error may explain this. The rearrangement links TRBV6-6 to TRBJ2-3; D gene uncertain. Germline V gene lookup returns CDR1 MNHNY and CDR2 SVGAGI (reference sequence). This CDR3 is built from 12 residues. CDR3 region: CATSYRTDTQYF. Here the CDR3 DNA reads TGTGCCACCAGTTACCGGACAGATACGCAGTATTTT.

Ten or more counts support this clonotype. The chain combines TRBV5-1 with TRBJ1-1; 7 bases match TRBD1. CDR1 and CDR2 (germline): SGHRS, YFSETQ. CDR3 size: 15 residues. V trimming: 0 bases; J trimming: 5 bases; junction bases outside the gene matches: 7. The CDR3 is CASSLEGGEVTEAFF. The DNA of the CDR3 is TGCGCCAGCAGCTTGGAAGGGGGCGAGGTTACTGAAGCTTTCTTT.

At least ten counts were recorded for this clonotype. The chain links TRBV20-1 to TRBJ2-4; tentatively, D is TRBD2 (6 bases). The germline V gene has CDR1 DFQATT and CDR2 SNEGSKA (reference sequence). Trimming shortened V by 5 bases and J by 0 bases, and 14 bases separated the two germline ends. This CDR3 comprises 15 residues. Here the CDR3 reads CSAQFGRGAKNIQYF. The CDR3 nucleotides read TGCAGTGCTCAATTCGGGCGGGGAGCCAAAAACATTCAGTACTTC.

This clonotype was found many times. CDR3 residues: CASSSGRASYGYTF. The CDR3 region has the DNA TGTGCCAGCAGCTCCGGGAGGGCTAGCTATGGCTACACCTTC. The V call is TRBV27, the J call TRBJ1-2; no definite D call. The germline V gene has CDR1 MNHEY and CDR2 SMNVEV (reference sequence). V lost 6 bases and J 4 bases, leaving 15 bases between the germline ends. This CDR3 is built from 14 residues.

The V gene is TRBV20-1, the J gene TRBJ1-5; D gene uncertain. Germline V gene data show CDR1 as DFQATT and CDR2 as SNEGSKA (reference sequence). Trimming took 6 bases from V and 7 from J, leaving 13 bases between them. The length of the CDR3 is 12 residues. DNA for the CDR3: TGCAGTGCCCACCTACCCGACCAGCCCCAGCATTTT. It codes for CSAHLPDQPQHF.

The chain couples TRBV2 to TRBJ2-3, with D possibly being TRBD1 (5 bases). The CDR3 length is 14 residues. Germline loops: CDR1 SNHLY, CDR2 FYNNEI. The V gene lost 4 bases and the J gene lost 3 bases, with 11 bases spanning the gap. CDR3 DNA: TGTGCCAGCAGTGTACAGGACGGGACAGATACGCAGTATTTT. It is translated as CASSVQDGTDTQYF. The full variable domain, with the rest looked up from reference TRBV2 and TRBJ2-3, is EPEVTQTPSHQVTQMGQEVILRCVPISNHLYFYWYRQILGQKVEFLVSFYNNEISEKSEIFDDQFSVERPDGSNFTLKIRSTKLEDSAMYFCASSVQDGTDTQYFGPGTRLTVL.

In this sample, this clonotype turned up a few times. The rearrangement links TRBV25-1 to TRBJ2-2, with TRBD1 matching over 8 bases. The CDR3 is 16 residues long. The J segment lost 5 bases and the V segment lost 6 bases, leaving 11 bases of the junction unmatched. The germline V gene has CDR1 MGHDK and CDR2 SYGVNS. The CDR3 DNA follows: TGTGCCAGCAGCCTGACAGGGGCTTCAGGGACCGGGGAGCTGTTTTTT. Translation gives CASSLTGASGTGELFF.